The 26 T cell receptor beta chains below all came from one sample that was sequenced in a study of CD8 T cells in Susac syndrome. Random hexamers served to reverse transcribe roughly 0.5 to 1 ug RNA. From the immunoSEQ multiplex PCR reads, TCRdb called clonotypes with MiXCR, one entry per CDR3 protein. The table includes about 240,000 distinct CDR3 sequences, 90% to 96% detected once. Sequencing was done on a sample of CD4+ T cells from PBMCs. All receptors derive from a human donor with Susac syndrome.

The gene calls are TRBV29-1 and TRBJ1-3, with TRBD1 identical over 10 bases. This CDR3 contains 14 residues. Germline V gene sequence: CDR1 SQVTM, CDR2 ANQGSEA. V was clipped by 7 bases and J by 2 bases; unmatched bases: 5. The DNA of the CDR3 is TGCAGCGGAGGGACAGGGGATACTGGAAACACCATATATTTT. Translation gives CSGGTGDTGNTIYF.

The chain is built from TRBV2 and TRBJ2-5; TRBD1 agrees at 8 bases. V lost 6 bases to trimming and J lost 6 bases; unmatched junction nucleotides: 6. The CDR3 covers 13 residues. CDR1 and CDR2 from the germline V gene are SNHLY and FYNNEI. CDR3 sequence: CASSGQGKQTQYF. The CDR3 DNA is TGTGCCAGCAGCGGACAGGGAAAACAGACCCAGTACTTC.

This chain uses TRBV9 with TRBJ1-1; 9 bases align to TRBD1. Germline values: CDR1 SGDLS, CDR2 YYNGEE. The CDR3 has 17 amino acids. V gave up 0 bases and J gave up 0 bases; unmatched junction bases: 6. The CDR3 spells CASSVGGTGTMNTEAFF. The CDR3 region has the DNA TGTGCCAGCAGCGTAGGAGGGACAGGGACTATGAACACTGAAGCTTTCTTT.

The chain carries TRBV28 and TRBJ2-7; a possible D gene is TRBD1 (6 bases). Germline CDR1 reads MDHEN; CDR2 reads SYDVKM. CDR3 size: 16 residues. Trimming left V 5 bases short and J 0 bases short, with 17 bases between. The CDR3 coding sequence is TGTGCCAGCAGTCGGACAGCCACCAAGAGCTCCTACGAGCAGTACTTC. This gives the protein CASSRTATKSSYEQYF.

The chain joins TRBV10-3 to TRBJ2-4; weak D call: TRBD2 (5 bases). The CDR3 loop spans 16 amino acids. CDR1 and CDR2 from the germline V gene are ENHRY and SYGVKD. Between the trimmed V and J ends, which lost 0 bases and 6 bases, there was a span of 15 bases. DNA for the CDR3: TGTGCCATCAGTGAGTCCAAGCTCGGTGGAGGAAACATTCAGTACTTC. Protein: CAISESKLGGGNIQYF.

The V gene is TRBV20-1, the J gene TRBJ2-1; D is perhaps TRBD2 (5 bases). Trimming stripped 5 bases from V and 5 bases from J, with 13 bases between. The CDR3 is made up of 13 amino acids. Germline values: CDR1 DFQATT, CDR2 SNEGSKA (reference sequence). CDR3 in DNA: TGCAGTGCTTCCTGGACTGCCAACAATGAGCAGTTCTTC. Translation gives CSASWTANNEQFF.

The V and J genes are TRBV7-3 and TRBJ2-1; 7 positions agree with TRBD1. CDR3 length equals 14 residues. The trim removed 5 bases at V and 8 bases at J, leaving 9 bases unmatched. CDR1 and CDR2 from the germline V gene are SGHTA and FQGTGA. The CDR3 DNA sequence: TGTGCCAGCAGCATAGGGACAGAGGAGTATGAGCAGTTCTTC. It yields the protein CASSIGTEEYEQFF. The full variable domain, its missing parts supplied by reference TRBV7-3 and TRBJ2-1, is GAGVSQTPSNKVTEKGKYVELRCDPISGHTALYWYRQSLGQGPEFLIYFQGTGAADDSGLPNDRFFAVRPEGSVSTLKIQRTERGDSAVYLCASSIGTEEYEQFFGPGTRLTVL.

The DNA of the CDR3 is TGCAGTGCTAGTCGAGGAGATAACACCGGGGAGCTGTTTTTT. This encodes CSASRGDNTGELFF. This chain uses TRBV20-1 with TRBJ2-2; D not resolved. The germline V gene encodes CDR1 DFQATT and CDR2 SNEGSKA (reference sequence). The CDR3 loop spans 14 amino acids. V was clipped by 3 bases and J by 2 bases, with 10 bases between them.

This clonotype was detected once. The chain recombines TRBV2 with TRBJ1-1; tentative D call: TRBD1 (6 bases). CDR3 length equals 14 residues. V was shortened by 1 base and J by 3 bases, with 9 bases between the two germline ends. Germline V gene sequence: CDR1 SNHLY, CDR2 FYNNEI. CDR3 sequence: CASSEDRAYTEAFF. CDR3 coding DNA: TGTGCCAGCAGTGAAGACAGGGCTTACACTGAAGCTTTCTTT.

This clonotype was recorded once. This chain connects TRBV20-1 to TRBJ1-2, with a tentative D call TRBD1 (6 bases). Germline CDR1 reads DFQATT; CDR2 reads SNEGSKA (reference sequence). The CDR3 is 13 residues long. The V and J ends lost 6 bases and 6 bases respectively, with 17 bases between them. The CDR3 region has the DNA TGCAGTGCGAAACCCACAGGGATTAATGGCTACACCTTC. It is translated as CSAKPTGINGYTF.

The J gene is TRBJ2-5, the V gene TRBV7-9, with D perhaps matching TRBD1 or TRBD2 (5 bases each). In germline, CDR1 is SEHNR, CDR2 FQNEAQ (reference sequence). V lost 5 bases, J lost 5 bases, and 15 bases lay in between. The CDR3 consists of 14 residues. The CDR3 is CASSPPGPQETQYF. The DNA of the CDR3 is TGTGCCAGCAGCCCTCCGGGACCGCAGGAGACCCAGTACTTC.

The J gene is TRBJ1-2, the V gene TRBV7-2, with TRBD1 matching over 8 bases. The length of the CDR3 is 14 residues. From germline, CDR1 is SGHTA and CDR2 FQGNSA. The V gene end was trimmed by 4 bases and the J gene end by 4 bases; junction bases not matched to a gene: 5. In DNA, the CDR3 is TGTGCCAGCAGCTCGCAGACAGGGGCCTATGGCTACACCTTC. Translation gives CASSSQTGAYGYTF.

The chain is built from TRBV5-1 and TRBJ1-4; D not resolved. V lost 0 bases, J lost 7 bases, and 10 bases lay in between. This CDR3 contains 14 residues. Germline values: CDR1 SGHRS, CDR2 YFSETQ. This chain's CDR3 is CASSLASGGEKLFF. The CDR3 DNA reads TGCGCCAGCAGCTTGGCCTCGGGTGGTGAAAAACTGTTTTTT.

The chain is built from TRBV3-1 and TRBJ2-1; 9 bases map to TRBD2. Germline CDR1 reads LGHDT; CDR2 reads YNNKEL (reference sequence). This CDR3 has 14 amino acids. V trimming: 11 bases; J trimming: 5 bases; junction bases outside the gene matches: 10. CDR3 sequence: CASARREGDNEQFF. CDR3 DNA sequence: TGTGCCTCCGCCCGGCGGGAGGGAGACAATGAGCAGTTCTTC.

This CDR3 reads CASSLSGRGIETQYF. In DNA, the CDR3 is TGTGCCAGCAGCTTAAGCGGGAGGGGAATAGAGACCCAGTACTTC. The rearrangement joins TRBV9 to TRBJ2-5, with 10 bases that match TRBD2. CDR3 length equals 15 residues. Trimming removed 4 bases from V and 4 bases from J; junction bases left unmatched: 7. The germline V gene has CDR1 SGDLS and CDR2 YYNGEE.

V and J are TRBV5-6 and TRBJ1-1; perhaps TRBD1 as D (6 bases). The germline V gene encodes CDR1 SGHDT and CDR2 YYEEEE. This CDR3 contains 13 residues. V dropped 0 bases and J dropped 6 bases, with 9 bases sitting between them. CDR3 bases: TGTGCCAGCAGCTTGGGAGGGGGGGCTGAAGCTTTCTTT. Protein product: CASSLGGGAEAFF.

This clonotype was observed a single time. The V call is TRBV30, the J call TRBJ1-3, with D tentatively TRBD1 (6 bases). The CDR3 runs to 12 residues. Per germline, CDR1 GTSNPN and CDR2 SVGIG (reference sequence). CDR3 sequence reads: CGQESSGNTIYF. In DNA, the CDR3 is TGTGGACAGGAGAGCTCTGGAAACACCATATATTTT.

The CDR3 sequence: CASSRPEFVYEQYF. Written as DNA, the CDR3 is TGTGCCAGCAGTAGGCCCGAGTTTGTGTACGAGCAGTACTTC. The chain links TRBV28 to TRBJ2-7; no clear D gene. CDR3 length equals 14 residues. V lost 5 bases, J lost 4 bases, and 15 bases lay in between. CDR1 is MDHEN, CDR2 SYDVKM, per germline.

The V gene is TRBV7-3, the J gene TRBJ1-1; D is perhaps TRBD1 (5 bases). With 5 bases removed from V and 5 bases from J, the gap between germline ends came to 21 bases. Germline-derived CDR1 and CDR2 are SGHTA and FQGTGA. This CDR3 contains 16 residues. The DNA for the CDR3 is TGTGCCAGCAGCCCCGGGGCGGTGGGCTTCGGTACTGAAGCTTTCTTT. It translates to CASSPGAVGFGTEAFF.

Only one count was recorded for this clonotype. The chain links TRBV5-4 to TRBJ1-1, with TRBD1 as a possible D gene (5 bases). The length of the CDR3 is 13 residues. V was cut by 0 bases and J by 9 bases, with 12 bases left in between. The germline gives CDR1 SGHNT, CDR2 YYREEE (reference sequence). CDR3 in DNA: TGTGCCAGCAGCTTGGCCGGGGCAGGGCAAGCTTTCTTT. Translation gives CASSLAGAGQAFF.

This chain uses TRBV6-2 or TRBV6-3 with TRBJ1-5, with D uncertain. CDR3 length: 15 residues. Germline V CDR1 and CDR2: MNHEY, SVGEGT. V lost 8 bases and J 9 bases, leaving 23 bases between the germline ends. CDR3 loop: CASSSIEKPTRPQHF. The CDR3 DNA follows: TGTGCCAGCTCCTCCATCGAAAAGCCGACGAGGCCCCAGCATTTT.

The gene calls are TRBV29-1 and TRBJ1-1; D call uncertain. The V gene lost 4 bases and the J gene lost 1 base, with 13 bases spanning the gap. The CDR3 runs to 14 residues. Germline lookup yields CDR1 SQVTM and CDR2 ANQGSEA. CDR3 DNA: TGCAGCGTTGGTGAGGGCCAAGGGAACACTGAAGCTTTCTTT. It translates to CSVGEGQGNTEAFF.

The chain is built from TRBV20-1 and TRBJ2-7; TRBD2 agrees at 7 bases. CDR3 length: 14 residues. CDR1 and CDR2 from the germline V gene are DFQATT and SNEGSKA (reference sequence). Trimming removed 5 bases from V and 0 bases from J; junction bases left unmatched: 7. The CDR3 region has the DNA TGCAGTGCTGAACGAGGCGGGAGCTCCTACGAGCAGTACTTC. It yields the protein CSAERGGSSYEQYF.

The rearrangement uses TRBV9 and TRBJ2-1; 11 bases match TRBD2. The V gene's germline CDR1 is SGDLS and CDR2 YYNGEE. The CDR3 runs to 13 residues. The V gene end was trimmed by 5 bases and the J gene end by 8 bases; junction bases not matched to a gene: 3. The CDR3 DNA reads as TGTGCCAGCAGACTAGCGGGAGAGGATGAGCAGTTCTTC. Residues: CASRLAGEDEQFF. The full variable domain, its missing parts supplied by reference TRBV9 and TRBJ2-1, is DSGVTQTPKHLITATGQRVTLRCSPRSGDLSVYWYQQSLDQGLQFLIQYYNGEERAKGNILERFSAQQFPDLHSELNLSSLELGDSALYFCASRLAGEDEQFFGPGTRLTVL.

The chain links TRBV29-1 to TRBJ1-4, with D unclear. The ends were cut back, 7 bases at V and 4 bases at J, with 10 bases in the middle. There are 12 residues in the CDR3. Germline CDR1 SQVTM, CDR2 ANQGSEA. CDR3 nucleotide sequence: TGCAGCGGGGCTAGGAATAATGAAAAACTGTTTTTT. It codes for CSGARNNEKLFF.

The chain uses TRBV9 and TRBJ2-3, with D unresolved. The CDR3 is 14 amino acids. Germline-derived CDR1 and CDR2 are SGDLS and YYNGEE. The V gene lost 7 bases and the J gene lost 3 bases, with 15 bases spanning the gap. In DNA, the CDR3 is TGTGCCAGCGGATCGCCTTTGAGAACAGATACGCAGTATTTT. This translates into CASGSPLRTDTQYF. The variable domain in full, completed from reference TRBV9 and TRBJ2-3, reads DSGVTQTPKHLITATGQRVTLRCSPRSGDLSVYWYQQSLDQGLQFLIQYYNGEERAKGNILERFSAQQFPDLHSELNLSSLELGDSALYFCASGSPLRTDTQYFGPGTRLTVL.